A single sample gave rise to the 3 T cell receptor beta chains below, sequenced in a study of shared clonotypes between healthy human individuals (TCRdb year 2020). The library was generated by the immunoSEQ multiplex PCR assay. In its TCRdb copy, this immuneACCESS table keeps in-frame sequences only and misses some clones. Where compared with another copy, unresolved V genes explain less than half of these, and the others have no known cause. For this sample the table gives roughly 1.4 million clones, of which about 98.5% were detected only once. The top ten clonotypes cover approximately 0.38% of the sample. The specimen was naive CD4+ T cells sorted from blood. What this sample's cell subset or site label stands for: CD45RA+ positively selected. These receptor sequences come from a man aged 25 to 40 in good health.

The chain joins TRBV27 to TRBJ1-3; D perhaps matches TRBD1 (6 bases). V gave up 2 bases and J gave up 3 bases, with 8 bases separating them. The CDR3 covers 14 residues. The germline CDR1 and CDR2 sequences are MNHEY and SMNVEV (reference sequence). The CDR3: CASSLQGFGNTIYF. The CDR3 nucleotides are TGTGCCAGCAGTTTACAGGGGTTTGGAAACACCATATATTTT.

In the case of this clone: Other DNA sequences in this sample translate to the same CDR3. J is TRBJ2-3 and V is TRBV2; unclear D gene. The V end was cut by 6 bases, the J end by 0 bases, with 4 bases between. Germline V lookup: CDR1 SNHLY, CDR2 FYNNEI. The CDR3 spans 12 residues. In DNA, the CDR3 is TGTGCCAGCAGGTTAAGCACAGATACGCAGTATTTT. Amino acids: CASRLSTDTQYF.

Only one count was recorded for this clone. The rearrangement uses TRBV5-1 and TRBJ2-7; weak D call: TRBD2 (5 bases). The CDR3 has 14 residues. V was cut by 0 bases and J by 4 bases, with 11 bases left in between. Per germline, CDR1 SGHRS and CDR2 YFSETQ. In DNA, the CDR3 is TGCGCCAGCAGCTTGGCGTCTCGGGGTTACGAGCAGTACTTC. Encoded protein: CASSLASRGYEQYF.